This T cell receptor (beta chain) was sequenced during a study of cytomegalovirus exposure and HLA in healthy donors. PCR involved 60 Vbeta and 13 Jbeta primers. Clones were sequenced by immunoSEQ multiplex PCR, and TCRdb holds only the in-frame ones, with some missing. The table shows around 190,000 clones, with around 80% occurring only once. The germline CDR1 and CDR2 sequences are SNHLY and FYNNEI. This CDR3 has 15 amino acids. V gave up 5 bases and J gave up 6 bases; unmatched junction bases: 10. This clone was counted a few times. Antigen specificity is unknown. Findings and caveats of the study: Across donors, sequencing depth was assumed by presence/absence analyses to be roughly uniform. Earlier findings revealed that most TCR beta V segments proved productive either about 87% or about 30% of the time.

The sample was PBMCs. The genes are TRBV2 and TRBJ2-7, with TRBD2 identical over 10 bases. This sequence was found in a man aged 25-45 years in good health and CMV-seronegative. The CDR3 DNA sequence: TGTGCCAGCAGTCCTCTAGCGGGAGAAGTTCTCGAGCAGTACTTC. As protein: CASSPLAGEVLEQYF.